A selection of T cell receptor beta chains follows, all from one sample in a study of T cell repertoires in cytomegalovirus infection. TCRdb processed the reads anew with MiXCR; each CDR3 protein has one entry. Here the sample spans about 770,000 distinct CDR3 sequences, 25% to 30% being singletons. Their antigen targets remain unknown. Sequencing used cultured CD8+ T cells from PBMCs, obtained from culture after CMV antigen stimulation. All receptors derive from a human donor in good health (CMV status not recorded). Some clones in this sample may be carry-over from other donors' samples. CDR3s include the opening cysteine and the closing phenylalanine or tryptophan. D genes are given only for firm matches. The listing skips clone size in some rows; elsewhere it reads once, few, many or a size class.

D	size	V	J	CDR3	DNA
.	many	TRBV7-6	TRBJ1-2	CASSSGGFGYGYTF	TGTGCCAGCAGCTCGGGGGGGTTTGGCTATGGCTACACCTTC
TRBD1	few	TRBV6-5	TRBJ1-1	CASSYGTGGYSTEAFF	TGTGCCAGCAGTTACGGGACAGGGGGCTATAGCACTGAAGCTTTCTTT
TRBD2	.	TRBV6-6	TRBJ2-1	CASSYTSGTYNEQFF	TGTGCCAGCAGTTACACTAGCGGGACCTACAATGAGCAGTTCTTC
.	.	TRBV10-3	TRBJ1-4	CAISEENEKLFF	TGTGCCATCAGTGAAGAAAATGAAAAACTGTTTTTT
.	many	TRBV12-3/TRBV12-4	TRBJ1-2	CASSRDRHNYGYTF	TGTGCCAGCAGCCGAGACAGGCACAACTATGGCTACACCTTC
.	many	TRBV6-5	TRBJ2-1	CASSYPYSNEQFF	TGTGCCAGCAGTTACCCGTACTCCAATGAGCAGTTCTTC
.	.	TRBV7-2	TRBJ1-5	CASSLGDFNQPQHF	TGTGCCAGCAGCTTAGGAGACTTCAATCAGCCCCAGCATTTT
.	few	TRBV5-6	TRBJ1-5	CASSLSFSSNQPQHF	TGTGCCAGCAGCTTGTCTTTTAGTAGCAATCAGCCCCAGCATTTT
.	few	TRBV28	TRBJ2-1	CASSGREQVLTDEQFF	TGTGCCAGCAGTGGCCGGGAACAGGTGCTGACAGATGAGCAGTTCTTC
.	few	TRBV6-2/TRBV6-3	TRBJ2-2	CASSYSGAPGELFF	TGTGCCAGCAGTTACTCAGGTGCACCCGGGGAGCTGTTTTTT
TRBD1	few	TRBV2	TRBJ2-7	CATRIEGTGLHNEQYF	TGTGCCACCCGAATTGAGGGGACAGGGTTGCACAACGAGCAGTACTTC
.	.	TRBV6-6	TRBJ2-5	CASSNSIPGETQYF	TGTGCCAGCAGCAACAGTATTCCAGGGGAGACCCAGTACTTC
.	once	TRBV2	TRBJ1-1	CASRKDYTEAFF	TGTGCCAGCAGAAAGGATTACACTGAAGCTTTCTTT
.	.	TRBV7-6	TRBJ1-2	CASSLAGFQGYTF	TGTGCCAGCAGCTTAGCTGGGTTTCAAGGCTACACCTTC
.	many	TRBV6-2/TRBV6-3	TRBJ1-1	CASSYGRLQGRGDLKLNTEAFF	TGTGCCAGCAGTTACGGGCGTTTACAGGGAAGGGGAGACCTGAAATTGAACACTGAAGCTTTCTTT
.	.	TRBV7-2	TRBJ1-1	CASSLVFGQGETEAFF	TGTGCCAGCAGCTTAGTATTCGGGCAGGGCGAGACTGAAGCTTTCTTT
.	.	TRBV12-3/TRBV12-4	TRBJ2-1	CASSLRLVADNEQFF	TGTGCCAGCAGTTTAAGACTAGTCGCTGACAATGAGCAGTTCTTC
.	.	TRBV6-2/TRBV6-3	TRBJ2-2	CASKDSFSGELFF	TGTGCCAGCAAGGACAGCTTTTCCGGGGAGCTGTTTTTT
.	many	TRBV7-2	TRBJ2-3	CASSSIEGGFTDTQYF	TGTGCCAGCAGCTCTATTGAGGGGGGGTTCACAGATACGCAGTATTTT
.	.	TRBV10-2	TRBJ2-2	CASSGRPYTGELFF	TGCGCCAGCAGTGGAAGACCTTACACCGGGGAGCTGTTTTTT
.	.	TRBV25-1	TRBJ1-1	CASSQGRSTEAFF	TGTGCCAGCAGTCAGGGTAGAAGCACTGAAGCTTTCTTT
.	many	TRBV6-5	TRBJ2-2	CASTAYTGELFF	TGTGCCAGCACAGCATACACCGGGGAGCTGTTTTTT
.	.	TRBV7-6	TRBJ2-3	CASSLGTAHTDTQYF	TGTGCCAGCAGCCTAGGAACAGCACATACAGATACGCAGTATTTT
.	few	TRBV10-3	TRBJ1-5	CAISDNRGGQPQHF	TGTGCCATCAGTGACAACCGGGGAGGTCAGCCCCAGCATTTT
TRBD2	.	TRBV15	TRBJ2-3	CATSRGWASGTTDTQYF	TGTGCCACCAGCAGAGGGTGGGCTAGCGGGACGACAGATACGCAGTATTTT
TRBD1	.	TRBV4-1	TRBJ1-2	CASSHGTGNYGYTF	TGCGCCAGCAGCCACGGGACAGGAAACTATGGCTACACCTTC
.	.	TRBV27	TRBJ2-3	CATWAFSTDTQYF	TGTGCCACCTGGGCCTTTAGCACAGATACGCAGTATTTT
.	.	TRBV20-1	TRBJ2-3	CSATSFGTGVDTQYF	TGCAGTGCCACCTCATTTGGGACGGGGGTAGATACGCAGTATTTT
TRBD2	few	TRBV7-9	TRBJ2-3	CASSFIWASGLPDTQYF	TGTGCCAGCAGCTTTATCTGGGCTAGCGGGTTGCCAGATACGCAGTATTTT
.	few	TRBV5-5	TRBJ1-1	CASSPWTAMNTEAFF	TGTGCCAGCAGCCCCTGGACAGCGATGAACACTGAAGCTTTCTTT
.	few	TRBV6-5	TRBJ2-7	CASSQGTGLPYEQYF	TGTGCCAGCAGTCAAGGGACGGGACTTCCCTACGAGCAGTACTTC
.	few	TRBV7-9	TRBJ2-7	CASSLPGSRSYEQYF	TGTGCCAGCAGCTTACCGGGGTCCCGCTCCTACGAGCAGTACTTC
.	.	TRBV18	TRBJ2-7	CASSPARAHRVIHEQYF	TGTGCCAGCTCACCAGCCAGGGCTCACAGGGTGATCCACGAGCAGTACTTC
.	.	TRBV20-1	TRBJ2-1	CSARLRDKNGNEQFF	TGCAGTGCTAGACTCCGGGACAAAAACGGCAATGAGCAGTTCTTC
TRBD1	few	TRBV19	TRBJ2-1	CASSSGQGTYYNEQFF	TGTGCCAGTAGTTCGGGACAGGGGACATATTACAATGAGCAGTTCTTC
.	.	TRBV6-8	TRBJ1-1	CASGWTEKNTEAYF	TGTGCCAGCGGATGGACAGAAAAGAACACTGAAGCTTACTTT
.	.	TRBV11-3	TRBJ2-1	CASSRTDEQFF	TGTGCCAGCAGCCGGACGGATGAGCAGTTCTTC
TRBD1	.	TRBV7-2	TRBJ2-2	CASSHHQGAPGELFF	TGTGCCAGCAGCCATCACCAGGGGGCCCCCGGGGAGCTGTTTTTT